The 21 T cell receptor beta chains in this list originate from one sample, sequenced in a study of cytomegalovirus exposure and HLA in healthy donors. Repertoires were generated with immunoSEQ multiplex PCR, while TCRdb's copy carries only in-frame clones and drops some. The profile shows some 250,000 clones, 90% of them singletons. The sample comprised PBMCs. Every receptor here comes from a woman aged 18-29 years in good health and CMV-seronegative.

This clone was counted once. The rearrangement joins TRBV5-1 to TRBJ2-1, with 8 nucleotides matching TRBD2. The CDR3 covers 13 residues. After removal of 4 bases from V and 5 bases from J, the junction contained 2 bases not matched to a gene. Germline-derived CDR1 and CDR2 are SGHRS and YFSETQ. CDR3 sequence (DNA): TGCGCCAGCAGCAACGGGGGGGACAATGAGCAGTTCTTC. The encoded protein is CASSNGGDNEQFF.

The J gene is TRBJ2-3, the V gene TRBV11-2; D perhaps matches TRBD1 (6 bases). Germline values: CDR1 SGHAT, CDR2 FQNNGV. CDR3 length: 16 residues. V shed 4 bases and J shed 3 bases, with 17 bases lying between them. Here the CDR3 DNA reads TGTGCCAGCAGCTCGACAGGAACCATACGTACAGATACGCAGTATTTT. It is translated as CASSSTGTIRTDTQYF.

The chain links TRBV9 to TRBJ2-1, with D maybe TRBD1 (7 bases). The V end was cut by 0 bases, the J end by 4 bases, with 14 bases between. This CDR3 region has 16 residues. Germline assignment: CDR1 SGDLS and CDR2 YYNGEE. The CDR3 region is CASSVGGRTGYNEQFF. The CDR3 DNA sequence: TGTGCCAGCAGCGTAGGGGGGAGGACAGGTTACAATGAGCAGTTCTTC.

The chain employs TRBV28 and TRBJ1-6; TRBD1 is a possible D gene (6 bases). V lost 3 bases to trimming and J lost 7 bases, with 22 bases between them. Germline loops: CDR1 MDHEN, CDR2 SYDVKM. This CDR3 contains 18 residues. Written as DNA, the CDR3 is TGTGCCAGCAGTTTCCAGACTTCAGGGGCCATCCCCAATTCACCCCTCCACTTT. This encodes CASSFQTSGAIPNSPLHF.

This chain joins TRBV28 and TRBJ1-1; D is unclear. This CDR3 contains 13 residues. Germline V CDR1 and CDR2: MDHEN, SYDVKM. Trimming stripped 8 bases from V and 4 bases from J, with 14 bases between. The CDR3 loop reads CASFLEWSTEAFF. DNA of the CDR3: TGTGCCAGCTTTTTAGAGTGGTCCACTGAAGCTTTCTTT. The full variable domain, its missing parts supplied by reference TRBV28 and TRBJ1-1, is DVKVTQSSRYLVKRTGEKVFLECVQDMDHENMFWYRQDPGLGLRLIYFSYDVKMKEKGDIPEGYSVSREKKERFSLILESASTNQTSMYLCASFLEWSTEAFFGQGTRLTVV.

The V call is TRBV18, the J call TRBJ2-1; 8 bases line up with TRBD1. Germline assignment: CDR1 KGHSH and CDR2 LQKENI. After removal of 3 bases from V and 6 bases from J, the junction contained 16 bases not matched to a gene. This CDR3 comprises 18 residues. The DNA of the CDR3 is TGTGCCAGCTCACCGCTAAAATACGAGGACAGGGTCATCAATGAGCAGTTCTTC. It is translated as CASSPLKYEDRVINEQFF.

This rearrangement joins TRBV28 to TRBJ2-1; D gene uncertain. Trimming took off 7 bases at V and 0 bases at J, with 10 bases between the two ends. Germline V CDR1 and CDR2: MDHEN, SYDVKM. The CDR3 has 14 amino acids. The CDR3 DNA follows: TGTGCCAGCAAACTTTTGAGCTCCTACAATGAGCAGTTCTTC. It specifies CASKLLSSYNEQFF.

This chain uses TRBV7-8 with TRBJ1-5; 7 bases line up with TRBD1. The J segment lost 4 bases and the V segment lost 4 bases, leaving 7 bases of the junction unmatched. CDR3 length equals 15 residues. In germline, CDR1 is SGHVS, CDR2 FQNEAQ. The chain's CDR3 is CASSSEGQRNQPQHF. The DNA of the CDR3 is TGTGCCAGCAGCTCGGAGGGACAGCGGAATCAGCCCCAGCATTTT.

J is TRBJ2-7 and V is TRBV10-2; 9 bases are a match to TRBD1. V lost 6 bases to trimming and J lost 3 bases; unmatched junction nucleotides: 0. This CDR3 is built from 12 residues. CDR1 and CDR2 (germline): WSHSY, SAAADI. The CDR3 region has the DNA TGCGCCAGCAGGGACAGGGGCTACGAGCAGTACTTC. It specifies CASRDRGYEQYF.

The chain combines TRBV2 with TRBJ2-7, with 14 bases identical to TRBD2. Germline CDR1 SNHLY, CDR2 FYNNEI. CDR3 length equals 14 residues. The V and J ends lost 6 bases and 6 bases, in that order; junction bases with no gene match: 4. The CDR3 sequence is CASRRGLAGVEQYF. CDR3 coding DNA: TGTGCCAGCAGACGGGGACTAGCGGGGGTCGAGCAGTACTTC.

This sequence joins TRBV6-7 and TRBJ2-1; TRBD1 aligns across 9 bases. TRBV6-7 is known as an ORF, though its function is uncertain. The CDR3 totals 14 residues. Unmatched junction bases numbered 7, after V lost 7 bases and J lost 6 bases. CDR3: CASIPGQGGNEQFF. Written as DNA, the CDR3 is TGTGCCAGCATCCCGGGACAGGGAGGCAATGAGCAGTTCTTC.

V usage is TRBV27 and J usage is TRBJ2-3; 10 bases are a match to TRBD2. The CDR3 sequence is 15 residues long. Germline trimming cut 4 bases from V and 4 bases from J; bases unmatched to any gene: 5. The germline V gene encodes CDR1 MNHEY and CDR2 SMNVEV (reference sequence). The CDR3 loop reads CASSSSGGRADTQYF. The CDR3 DNA is TGTGCCAGCAGTTCTAGCGGGGGCAGGGCAGATACGCAGTATTTT.

The chain couples TRBV18 to TRBJ1-5; 10 positions match TRBD1. The V segment lost 0 bases and the J segment 10 bases; nucleotides outside the gene matches: 9. The germline V gene has CDR1 KGHSH and CDR2 LQKENI. CDR3 size: 16 residues. The CDR3 protein is CASSPPNRDRGLPQHF. The CDR3 region has the DNA TGTGCCAGCTCACCACCGAACCGGGACAGGGGACTTCCCCAGCATTTT.

The CDR3 here is CASSQEPGKLFF. The CDR3 DNA follows: TGCGCCAGCAGCCAAGAGCCGGGTAAACTGTTTTTT. The rearrangement links TRBV4-1 to TRBJ1-4; D gene unclear. V dropped 0 bases and J dropped 11 bases, with 7 bases sitting between them. This CDR3 contains 12 residues. CDR1 and CDR2 from the germline V gene are MGHRA and YSYEKL.

J is TRBJ1-1 and V is TRBV7-7; 9 bases map to TRBD1. With 5 bases clipped from V and 0 bases from J, the junction kept 4 bases outside the gene matches. In germline, CDR1 is SSHAT, CDR2 FNYEAQ (reference sequence). The CDR3 length is 15 residues. In DNA form, the CDR3 reads TGTGCCAGCAGCCCAGGGACAGGGATGAACACTGAAGCTTTCTTT. This gives the protein CASSPGTGMNTEAFF. Full variable domain (remainder filled in from reference TRBV7-7 and TRBJ1-1): GAGVSQSPRYKVTKRGQDVTLRCDPISSHATLYWYQQALGQGPEFLTYFNYEAQPDKSGLPSDRFSAERPEGSISTLTIQRTEQRDSAMYRCASSPGTGMNTEAFFGQGTRLTVV.

V usage is TRBV19 and J usage is TRBJ2-2, with 7 nucleotides matching TRBD2. The germline V gene has CDR1 LNHDA and CDR2 SQIVND (reference sequence). Trimming at V came to 7 bases and at J to 4 bases, leaving 6 bases not matched to a gene. CDR3 length equals 14 residues. CDR3 in DNA: TGTGCCAGTAAACTAGCGATTAGCACCGGGGAGCTGTTTTTT. It yields the protein CASKLAISTGELFF.

A note on this clone: Other DNA sequences in this specimen translate into the identical CDR3. The rearrangement uses TRBV30 and TRBJ2-1, with TRBD2 matching over 11 bases. V lost 3 bases to trimming and J lost 7 bases; unmatched junction nucleotides: 2. The length of the CDR3 is 13 residues. Germline V gene data show CDR1 as GTSNPN and CDR2 as SVGIG (reference sequence). CDR3 in amino acids: CAWRLAGANEQFF. DNA for the CDR3: TGTGCCTGGAGACTAGCGGGGGCGAATGAGCAGTTCTTC.

This clone showed up just once. The rearrangement joins TRBV11-2 to TRBJ2-1, with D tentatively TRBD1 (6 bases). CDR3 length: 15 residues. The V end was cut by 5 bases, the J end by 5 bases, with 16 bases between. Germline V CDR1 and CDR2: SGHAT, FQNNGV. The CDR3 DNA sequence: TGTGCCAGCAGCGTCCGGGACACAGGGAACAATGAGCAGTTCTTC. Protein product: CASSVRDTGNNEQFF.

J is TRBJ1-2 and V is TRBV6-4, with 8 bases fitting TRBD1. The germline V gene has CDR1 MRHNA and CDR2 SNTAGT. The CDR3 sequence is 15 residues long. V was pared by 5 bases and J by 4 bases, with 9 bases of the junction left unmatched. This CDR3 is CASSFEQGEGYGYTF. The CDR3 DNA follows: TGTGCCAGCAGTTTCGAACAGGGGGAGGGCTATGGCTACACCTTC.

This chain's CDR3 is CASSLGSGQGWNEQFF. Written as DNA, the CDR3 is TGTGCCAGCAGTTTGGGTTCGGGACAGGGCTGGAATGAGCAGTTCTTC. The chain links TRBV27 to TRBJ2-1; 9 positions agree with TRBD1. Per the germline V gene, CDR1 is MNHEY and CDR2 is SMNVEV (reference sequence). With V trimmed by 3 bases and J by 7 bases, 10 bases remained unmatched. This CDR3 region has 16 residues.

The rearrangement uses TRBV5-4 and TRBJ1-1; D is ambiguous. Germline V CDR1 and CDR2: SGHNT, YYREEE (reference sequence). Trimming stripped 1 base from V and 1 base from J, with 17 bases between. The CDR3 is 17 residues long. The CDR3 coding sequence is TGTGCCAGCAGCTTGATCGCGGGCGGGAGATCGAACACTGAAGCTTTCTTT. Amino acids: CASSLIAGGRSNTEAFF.